These T cell receptor beta chains were read from a single sample in a study of HIV-infected patients and healthy controls. TCRdb ran MiXCR on the 5' RACE reads and lists one entry per CDR3 protein. The sample records about 13,000 distinct CDR3 sequences, 9.9% being singletons. The specimen sequenced was blood. These receptors were collected from an adult in good health. CDR3s include the opening cysteine and the closing phenylalanine or tryptophan. Fields, in order: V gene, clone size, CDR3 length, J gene, D gene, CDR3 DNA, CDR3 protein. D genes are given only for firm matches. Only some rows state a clone size, as once, few, many or a class for expanded clones.

TRBV27	NA	22	TRBJ2-4	NA	TGTGCCAGCAGCCCGGGGGCAATTACTCCTCTAGGGTCCGGACTAGCCAAAAACATTCAGTACTTC	CASSPGAITPLGSGLAKNIQYF
TRBV28	medium-sized	14	TRBJ2-6	NA	TGTGCCAGCAGTTTATTCGAGTTGGCCAACGTCCTGACTTTC	CASSLFELANVLTF
TRBV7-9	NA	15	TRBJ1-4	NA	TGTGCCAGCAGCTTAAAGGGCGGGCCTAATGAAAAACTGTTTTTT	CASSLKGGPNEKLFF
TRBV12-3/TRBV12-4	NA	14	TRBJ2-7	TRBD2	TGTGCCAGCAGTTTTAGCGGGAGCTTGGGGGAGCAGTACTTC	CASSFSGSLGEQYF
TRBV20-1	medium-sized	13	TRBJ1-1	TRBD1	TGCAGTGCCTACATGCAGGGGGCCCGTGAAGCTTTCTTT	CSAYMQGAREAFF
TRBV19	NA	13	TRBJ1-4	NA	TGTGCCACCTGGGACCTAGAATATGAAAAACTGTTTTTT	CATWDLEYEKLFF
TRBV12-3/TRBV12-4	medium-sized	14	TRBJ1-2	TRBD1	TGTGCCAGCAGTCGTGGGACAGGGGGATATGGCTACACCTTC	CASSRGTGGYGYTF
TRBV5-6	medium-sized	18	TRBJ2-3	NA	TGTGCCAGCAGCTTGCGTACGGCCAAGGTCATCGGCACAGATACGCAGTATTTT	CASSLRTAKVIGTDTQYF
TRBV12-3/TRBV12-4	many	13	TRBJ1-1	NA	TGTGCCAGCAGTTTATTGATGAACACTGAAGCTTTCTTT	CASSLLMNTEAFF
TRBV7-9	many	14	TRBJ2-1	NA	TGTGCCAGCAGCTCGGTGCTAGGCTACAATGAGCAGTTCTTC	CASSSVLGYNEQFF
TRBV4-3	many	17	TRBJ2-1	TRBD2	TGCGCCAGCACCTACGGACTAGCGGGAGAGTCTTACAATGAGCAGTTCTTC	CASTYGLAGESYNEQFF
TRBV19	NA	16	TRBJ1-4	NA	TGTGCCAGTAGTATGGTTCAAGTGGCGGCTAATGAAAAACTGTTTTTT	CASSMVQVAANEKLFF
TRBV5-1	medium-sized	15	TRBJ2-5	TRBD2	TGCGCCAGCACCAAGACTAGCGGGAACCAAGAGACCCAGTACTTC	CASTKTSGNQETQYF
TRBV29-1	NA	12	TRBJ2-7	NA	TGCAGCGTTGGAACGGCCCCCTACGAGCAGTACTTC	CSVGTAPYEQYF
TRBV29-1	medium-sized	13	TRBJ1-5	NA	TGCAGCGTACAGGGAGGTGGCAATCAGCCCCAGCATTTT	CSVQGGGNQPQHF
TRBV12-3/TRBV12-4	many	13	TRBJ1-5	NA	TGTGCCAGCAGCCCCCGGGAACACCAGCCCCAGCATTTT	CASSPREHQPQHF
TRBV5-4	NA	13	TRBJ1-1	NA	TGTGCCAGCAGCGAGGACCCGAACACTGAAGCTTTCTTT	CASSEDPNTEAFF
TRBV18	many	16	TRBJ1-2	NA	TGTGCCAGCTCACCCGCCGTGGACGGAGCTAACTATGGCTACACCTTC	CASSPAVDGANYGYTF
TRBV5-1	NA	16	TRBJ1-2	TRBD1	TGCGCCAGCAGCTTGGTTACAGGGGGCGACTCCTATGGCTACACCTTC	CASSLVTGGDSYGYTF
TRBV9	many	14	TRBJ2-5	TRBD1	TGTGCCAGCAGCTCGACAGGGGGAAGGGAGACCCAGTACTTC	CASSSTGGRETQYF
TRBV6-6	NA	17	TRBJ2-1	TRBD2	TGTGCCAGCAGTCATCCGACTAGCGGGAGTAGAGGGAATGAGCAGTTCTTC	CASSHPTSGSRGNEQFF
TRBV27	NA	15	TRBJ1-5	TRBD1	TGTGCCAGCAGTCCATACAGGGGTCAGGAGCAGCCCCAGCATTTT	CASSPYRGQEQPQHF
TRBV12-3/TRBV12-4	many	14	TRBJ1-5	NA	TGTGCCAGCAGTTTTGGAGGGAGCAATCAGCCCCAGCATTTT	CASSFGGSNQPQHF
TRBV29-1	medium-sized	14	TRBJ2-7	NA	TGCAGCGTTCCCAAGCAGGGGTTGTCCTACGAGCAGTACTTC	CSVPKQGLSYEQYF
TRBV7-2	NA	15	TRBJ2-6	NA	TGTGCCAGCAGCTCAAGTGGGGTTGGGGCCAACGTCCTGACTTTC	CASSSSGVGANVLTF
TRBV30	NA	16	TRBJ1-2	NA	TGTGCCTGGAGACGGGACATTTACGGCCTAAACTATGGCTACACCTTC	CAWRRDIYGLNYGYTF
TRBV24-1	many	16	TRBJ2-3	TRBD1	TGTGCCACCAGTGATTTTCCAGGGACAGGGGAAGCTACGCAGTATTTT	CATSDFPGTGEATQYF
TRBV5-1	many	16	TRBJ2-1	NA	TGCGCCAGCAGCTTGAGACAGACGAGCTCCTACAATGAGCAGTTCTTC	CASSLRQTSSYNEQFF
TRBV18	medium-sized	13	TRBJ2-5	NA	TGTGCCAGCTCACCTGGGTTAGGAGAGACCCAGTACTTC	CASSPGLGETQYF
TRBV6-6	few	16	TRBJ2-3	TRBD1	TGTGCCAGCAGCTCCAACCCAGGACAGGGGACAGATACGCAGTATTTT	CASSSNPGQGTDTQYF
TRBV19	many	14	TRBJ1-5	TRBD1	TGTGCCAGTAGTATGGGGGACAGGGGCCAGCCCCAGCATTTT	CASSMGDRGQPQHF
TRBV28	many	15	TRBJ1-5	TRBD1	TGTGCCAGCAGATACAACCGGGACAGAAATCAGCCCCAGCATTTT	CASRYNRDRNQPQHF
TRBV7-8	NA	15	TRBJ2-2	TRBD2	TGTGCCAGCAGCTTTGTGGCGGGAGTTGGCGGGGAGCTGTTTTTT	CASSFVAGVGGELFF
TRBV12-3/TRBV12-4	medium-sized	17	TRBJ1-6	TRBD1	TGTGCCAGCAGTTTAGATGGGACAGGGACTTATAATTCACCCCTCCACTTT	CASSLDGTGTYNSPLHF
TRBV7-6	many	17	TRBJ2-1	NA	TGTGCCAGCAGCTTAGCGTATCGAGGGCGAGAGCGTATCGAGCAGTTCTTC	CASSLAYRGRERIEQFF
TRBV4-3	medium-sized	15	TRBJ1-5	NA	TGCGCCAGCAGCCAAGAGACGGACGTGAATCAGCCCCAGCATTTT	CASSQETDVNQPQHF
TRBV2	medium-sized	15	TRBJ2-3	TRBD1	TGTGCCAGCAGTACCCAGGGGGCAGGCACAGATACGCAGTATTTT	CASSTQGAGTDTQYF
TRBV6-6	NA	12	TRBJ2-1	TRBD2	TGTGCCAGCAGTTTACGAGCGGGGGGGCCTTTTTTC	CASSLRAGGPFF
TRBV30	few	11	TRBJ2-5	NA	TGTGCCTGGAGTTGGGGGGAGACCCAGTACTTC	CAWSWGETQYF